This T cell receptor beta chain is drawn from a study of blood T cell repertoires in COVID-19. Overall study context: Acute and convalescent COVID-19 samples came from the United States, Italy and Spain. T cells, B-cell-depleted T cells, or PBMCs provided the cDNA or gDNA that served as material.

The CDR3 is made up of 15 amino acids. Germline CDR1 and CDR2: SEHNR and FQNEAQ (reference sequence). The V and J ends lost 1 base and 7 bases respectively, with 11 bases between them. This clone was seen a few times. Original processing notes: Cell counts per sample came from amplifying reference gene primers. Sequencing was performed with immunoSEQ multiplex PCR; in TCRdb, only in-frame clones are kept and a portion is missing. V, J and clone size were drawn from that table, and D and trimming were deduced from the DNA. The sample contains about 24,000 clones, 85% to 90% of which appear only once. Source material: peripheral blood. This receptor was taken from a human donor in a cohort sampled during active COVID-19. V and J are TRBV7-9 and TRBJ1-6; the D gene is possibly TRBD1 (5 bases). This CDR3 reads CASSLGGPVNSPLHF. The CDR3 region has the DNA TGTGCCAGCAGCTTAGGGGGCCCCGTAAATTCACCCCTCCACTTT.